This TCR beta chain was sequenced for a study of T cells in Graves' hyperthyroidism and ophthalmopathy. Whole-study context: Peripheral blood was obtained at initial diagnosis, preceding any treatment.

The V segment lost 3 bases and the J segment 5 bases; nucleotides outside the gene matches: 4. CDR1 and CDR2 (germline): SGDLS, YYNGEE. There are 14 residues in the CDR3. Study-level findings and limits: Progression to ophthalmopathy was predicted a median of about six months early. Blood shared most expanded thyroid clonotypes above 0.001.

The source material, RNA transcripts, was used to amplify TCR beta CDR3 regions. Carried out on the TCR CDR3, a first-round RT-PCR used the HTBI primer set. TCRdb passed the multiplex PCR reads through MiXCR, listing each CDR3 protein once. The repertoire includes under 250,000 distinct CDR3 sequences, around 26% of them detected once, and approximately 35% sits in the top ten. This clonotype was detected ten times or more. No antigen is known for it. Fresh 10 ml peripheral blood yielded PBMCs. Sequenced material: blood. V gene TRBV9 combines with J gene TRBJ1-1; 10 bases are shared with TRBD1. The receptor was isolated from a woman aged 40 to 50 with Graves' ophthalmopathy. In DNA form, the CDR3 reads TGTGCCAGCAGCGGACAGGGGGCTAAGACTGAAGCTTTCTTT. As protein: CASSGQGAKTEAFF.